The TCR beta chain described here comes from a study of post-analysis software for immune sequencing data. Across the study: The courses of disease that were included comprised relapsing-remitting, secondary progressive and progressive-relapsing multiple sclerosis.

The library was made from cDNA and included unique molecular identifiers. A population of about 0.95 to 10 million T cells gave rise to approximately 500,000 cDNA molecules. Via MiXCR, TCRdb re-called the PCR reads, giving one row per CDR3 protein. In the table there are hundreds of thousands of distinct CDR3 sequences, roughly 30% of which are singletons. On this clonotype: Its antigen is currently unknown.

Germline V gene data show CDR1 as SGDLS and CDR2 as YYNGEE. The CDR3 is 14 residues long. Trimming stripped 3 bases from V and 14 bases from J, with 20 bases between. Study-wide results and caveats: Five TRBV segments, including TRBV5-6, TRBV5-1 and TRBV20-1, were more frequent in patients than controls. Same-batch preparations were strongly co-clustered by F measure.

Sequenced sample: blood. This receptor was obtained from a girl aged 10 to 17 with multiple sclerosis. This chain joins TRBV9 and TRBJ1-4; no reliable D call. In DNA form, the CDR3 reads TGTGCCAGCAGCGAGACCCCACAAGGACGAGGGCTGTTTTTT. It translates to CASSETPQGRGLFF.